Listed below are T cell receptor beta chains from one sample, sequenced in a study of molecular identifiers for immune sequencing clone quantification. One entry per CDR3 protein, called by TCRdb with MiXCR from the PCR reads. The data show about 510,000 distinct CDR3 sequences, about a fifth seen once. The specimen sequenced was naive CD8+ T cells from blood, with Jurkat cell RNA spiked in. The receptors stem from a human donor in good health. Some libraries in this study had Jurkat cell RNA spiked in. Both conserved end residues are part of each CDR3. Fields, in order: clone size, J gene, D gene, V gene, CDR3 protein, CDR3 DNA. The D gene is left open where the match is weak. A clone size is listed for some rows: how often the clone was seen (once, few, many), or a class if it is expanded.

. | TRBJ1-5 | . | TRBV24-1 | CATRTGYSGQPQHF | TGTGCCACCAGGACAGGTTATTCTGGTCAGCCCCAGCATTTT
few | TRBJ2-5 | . | TRBV15 | CATSSGRGQETQYF | TGTGCCACCAGCAGCGGGAGAGGGCAAGAGACCCAGTACTTC
few | TRBJ1-6 | . | TRBV14 | CASSQVETTTYNSPLHF | TGTGCCAGCAGCCAAGTCGAAACAACGACCTATAATTCACCCCTCCACTTT
few | TRBJ2-7 | . | TRBV27 | CASSPLFTGTSGYEQYF | TGTGCCAGCAGTCCCCTATTTACAGGGACCTCTGGCTACGAGCAGTACTTC
few | TRBJ2-3 | TRBD1 | TRBV6-6 | CASRRDRGDTQYF | TGTGCCAGCAGGAGGGACAGGGGGGATACGCAGTATTTT
. | TRBJ2-7 | TRBD2 | TRBV7-2 | CASSMRLAGGPISYEQYF | TGTGCCAGCAGCATGAGACTAGCGGGGGGGCCTATCTCCTACGAGCAGTACTTC
many | TRBJ2-1 | . | TRBV7-9 | CASSPDSLYNEQFF | TGTGCCAGCAGCCCGGACAGCCTTTACAATGAGCAGTTCTTC
. | TRBJ2-3 | TRBD1 | TRBV29-1 | CSVAGTGDVDTQYF | TGCAGCGTTGCCGGGACAGGGGATGTAGATACGCAGTATTTT
few | TRBJ1-2 | . | TRBV6-5 | CAGGRGGGYTF | TGTGCCGGGGGAAGGGGCGGTGGCTACACCTTC
. | TRBJ2-7 | . | TRBV4-3 | CASSQDDSGYNEQYF | TGCGCCAGCAGCCAAGATGACAGTGGGTATAACGAGCAGTACTTC
many | TRBJ1-2 | TRBD1 | TRBV2 | CASRSGQGAIYGYTF | TGTGCCAGCAGGAGCGGACAGGGGGCAATCTATGGCTACACCTTC
. | TRBJ2-7 | TRBD1 | TRBV7-9 | CASSAWTGAYEQYF | TGTGCCAGCAGCGCGTGGACAGGGGCGTACGAGCAGTACTTC
many | TRBJ2-1 | TRBD1 | TRBV13 | CASSSRDRVWSDEQFF | TGTGCCAGCAGCTCCCGGGACAGGGTATGGTCGGATGAGCAGTTCTTC
few | TRBJ2-5 | TRBD2 | TRBV27 | CASSTGLAVSLETQYF | TGTGCCAGCAGTACAGGACTAGCGGTTAGTTTAGAGACCCAGTACTTC
few | TRBJ2-1 | . | TRBV12-3/TRBV12-4 | CASTTPTGTRYNEQFF | TGTGCCAGCACCACACCCACGGGGACCCGATACAATGAGCAGTTCTTC
many | TRBJ2-7 | TRBD1 | TRBV4-3 | CASSPSITGGSYEQYF | TGCGCCAGCAGCCCCAGCATAACAGGGGGCTCCTACGAGCAGTACTTC
many | TRBJ1-1 | . | TRBV5-1 | CASSLDWGMTEAFF | TGCGCCAGCAGCTTGGATTGGGGGATGACTGAAGCTTTCTTT
. | TRBJ2-2 | TRBD2 | TRBV6-2/TRBV6-3 | CASSYWRGTGELFF | TGTGCCAGCAGTTACTGGCGGGGGACCGGGGAGCTGTTTTTT
. | TRBJ2-3 | . | TRBV20-1 | CSARDFTRDPDTQYF | TGCAGTGCTAGAGATTTTACACGAGACCCAGATACGCAGTATTTT
few | TRBJ1-5 | . | TRBV4-1 | CASSQEWNSRRSNQPQHF | TGCGCCAGCAGCCAAGAATGGAATTCCCGAAGGAGCAATCAGCCCCAGCATTTT
. | TRBJ2-4 | TRBD1 | TRBV19 | CASSISLGQPIQYF | TGTGCCAGTAGTATATCCCTGGGACAGCCTATTCAGTACTTC
. | TRBJ1-2 | . | TRBV12-3/TRBV12-4 | CASSFSDSNYGYTF | TGTGCCAGCAGTTTCTCGGACAGCAACTATGGCTACACCTTC
. | TRBJ2-1 | . | TRBV9 | CASSVGLATEQFF | TGTGCCAGCAGCGTGGGCTTAGCCACCGAGCAGTTCTTC
. | TRBJ2-3 | TRBD2 | TRBV5-1 | CASSPYPTSGSTDTQYF | TGCGCCAGCAGCCCCTATCCCACTAGCGGGAGTACAGATACGCAGTATTTT
many | TRBJ2-3 | TRBD2 | TRBV7-9 | CASSHGTSGATQYF | TGTGCCAGCAGCCACGGGACTAGCGGGGCTACGCAGTATTTT
. | TRBJ1-5 | . | TRBV6-2/TRBV6-3 | CASSYLRGLSNQPQHF | TGTGCCAGCAGTTACTTGCGGGGCCTTAGCAATCAGCCCCAGCATTTT
few | TRBJ2-2 | . | TRBV4-3 | CASSQVWGQGTGELFF | TGCGCCAGCAGCCAAGTGTGGGGGCAGGGCACCGGGGAGCTGTTTTTT
many | TRBJ2-7 | . | TRBV5-6 | CASSLVRSYEQYF | TGTGCCAGCAGCTTGGTCAGGTCCTACGAGCAGTACTTC
few | TRBJ1-1 | . | TRBV6-2/TRBV6-3 | CASSTPPVSNTEAFF | TGTGCCAGCAGTACCCCCCCGGTTTCGAACACTGAAGCTTTCTTT
. | TRBJ2-6 | . | TRBV9 | CASSPEVGGQYGANVLTF | TGTGCCAGCAGCCCGGAGGTGGGGGGCCAATATGGGGCCAACGTCCTGACTTTC
few | TRBJ1-1 | . | TRBV7-9 | CASSFGAMNTEAFF | TGTGCCAGCAGCTTTGGGGCCATGAACACTGAAGCTTTCTTT
many | TRBJ2-7 | . | TRBV4-1 | CASSLLSGPYEQYF | TGCGCCAGCAGCCTATTATCAGGGCCCTACGAGCAGTACTTC
few | TRBJ1-1 | . | TRBV5-1 | CASSLERGLNTEAFF | TGCGCCAGCAGCTTGGAGAGGGGATTGAACACTGAAGCTTTCTTT
many | TRBJ2-7 | TRBD2 | TRBV7-2 | CASSLSGSQDEQYF | TGTGCCAGCAGCTTAAGCGGGAGTCAAGACGAGCAGTACTTC
. | TRBJ2-7 | . | TRBV7-6 | CASSLGASPGSYEQYF | TGTGCCAGCAGCTTAGGGGCCTCCCCGGGCTCCTACGAGCAGTACTTC
. | TRBJ1-2 | TRBD1 | TRBV10-3 | CAITIEGAAPGYPF | TGTGCCATCACTATCGAGGGGGCAGCCCCCGGCTACCCCTTC
many | TRBJ2-7 | . | TRBV20-1 | CSARVGPAYEQYF | TGCAGTGCTAGAGTGGGCCCTGCCTACGAGCAGTACTTC
. | TRBJ2-3 | TRBD2 | TRBV4-3 | CASSQDTGEVAGVTDTQYF | TGCGCCAGCAGCCAAGACACAGGGGAAGTAGCGGGAGTCACAGATACGCAGTATTTT
many | TRBJ2-7 | . | TRBV7-6 | CASSLGGEPHHLNF | TGTGCCAGCAGCTTAGGAGGGGAGCCCCATCATCTGAACTTC
. | TRBJ2-7 | TRBD2 | TRBV27 | CASSPMPGLGTYEQYF | TGTGCCAGCAGCCCAATGCCGGGACTAGGGACCTACGAGCAGTACTTC
. | TRBJ2-5 | TRBD2 | TRBV15 | CATSTSGGLAWETQYF | TGTGCCACCAGTACCTCGGGGGGACTAGCGTGGGAGACCCAGTACTTC
many | TRBJ2-3 | . | TRBV6-7 | CASSYSREGQTDTQYF | TGTGCCAGCAGTTACTCCCGGGAGGGACAGACAGATACGCAGTATTTT
few | TRBJ2-1 | TRBD2 | TRBV27 | CASSLVTSGGAYEQFF | TGTGCCAGCAGTTTAGTAACTAGCGGGGGGGCGTATGAGCAGTTCTTC
many | TRBJ1-5 | TRBD1 | TRBV23-1 | CASVPGQGENSNQPQHF | TGCGCCAGCGTTCCGGGACAGGGTGAGAACAGCAATCAGCCCCAGCATTTT
many | TRBJ2-5 | TRBD2 | TRBV20-1 | CSASEGLAGQETQYF | TGCAGTGCTAGTGAGGGACTAGCGGGACAAGAGACCCAGTACTTC
. | TRBJ1-2 | . | TRBV6-2/TRBV6-3 | CASSYSNNYGYTF | TGTGCCAGCAGTTACTCTAATAACTATGGCTACACCTTC
many | TRBJ2-3 | TRBD1 | TRBV7-8 | CASSLRTGSTDTQYF | TGTGCCAGCAGCTTGAGGACAGGTAGCACAGATACGCAGTATTTT
few | TRBJ1-5 | . | TRBV27 | CASRSGAFNNQPQHF | TGTGCCAGCAGGTCAGGGGCGTTTAACAATCAGCCCCAGCATTTT
. | TRBJ1-1 | TRBD1 | TRBV20-1 | CSARGFGTDMNTEAFF | TGCAGTGCTAGAGGTTTCGGGACAGATATGAACACTGAAGCTTTCTTT
many | TRBJ2-7 | TRBD1 | TRBV9 | CASSGDRPYEQYF | TGTGCCAGCAGCGGGGACAGACCCTACGAGCAGTACTTC
. | TRBJ2-1 | TRBD1 | TRBV27 | CASSLGQDIEQFF | TGTGCCAGCAGTTTGGGACAGGATATTGAGCAGTTCTTC
few | TRBJ2-7 | TRBD1 | TRBV11-2 | CASSLEKGAGTGSHEQYF | TGTGCCAGCAGCTTAGAAAAGGGGGCCGGGACAGGGTCCCACGAGCAGTACTTC